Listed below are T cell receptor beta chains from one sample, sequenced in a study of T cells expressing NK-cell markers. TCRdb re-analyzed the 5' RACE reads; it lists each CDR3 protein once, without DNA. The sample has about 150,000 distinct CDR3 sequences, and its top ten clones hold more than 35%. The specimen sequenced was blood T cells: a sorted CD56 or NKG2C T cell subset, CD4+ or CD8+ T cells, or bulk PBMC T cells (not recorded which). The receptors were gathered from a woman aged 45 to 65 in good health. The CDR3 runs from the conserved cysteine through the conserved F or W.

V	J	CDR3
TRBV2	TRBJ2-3	CASSGGPQGTPLDTQYF
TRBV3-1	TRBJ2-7	CASSRPGRYYEQYF
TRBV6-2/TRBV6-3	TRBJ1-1	CASTLYGLNTEAFF
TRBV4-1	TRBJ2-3	CASKLAIAADTQYF
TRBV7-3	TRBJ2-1	CASSPSGRGPNEQFF
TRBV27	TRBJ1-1	CASSLSVFSEAFF
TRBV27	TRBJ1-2	CASSSVGDGRFYGYTF
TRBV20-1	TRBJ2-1	CSARPPAGWGDSYNEQFF
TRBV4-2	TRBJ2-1	CASSQRTSGTGNEQFF
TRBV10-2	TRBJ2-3	CASSSSGGALDTQYF
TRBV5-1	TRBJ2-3	CASSSFPSSGSLDTQYF
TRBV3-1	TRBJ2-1	CASSADPGTSGYNEQFF
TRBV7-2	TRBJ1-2	CASSLIGGYTF
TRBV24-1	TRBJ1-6	CATNRSSYNSPLHF
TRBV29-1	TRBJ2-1	CSVEGRGSYNEQFF
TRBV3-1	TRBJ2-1	CASSQDLEREGQDEQFF
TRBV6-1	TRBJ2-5	CASSEWGGRGETQYF